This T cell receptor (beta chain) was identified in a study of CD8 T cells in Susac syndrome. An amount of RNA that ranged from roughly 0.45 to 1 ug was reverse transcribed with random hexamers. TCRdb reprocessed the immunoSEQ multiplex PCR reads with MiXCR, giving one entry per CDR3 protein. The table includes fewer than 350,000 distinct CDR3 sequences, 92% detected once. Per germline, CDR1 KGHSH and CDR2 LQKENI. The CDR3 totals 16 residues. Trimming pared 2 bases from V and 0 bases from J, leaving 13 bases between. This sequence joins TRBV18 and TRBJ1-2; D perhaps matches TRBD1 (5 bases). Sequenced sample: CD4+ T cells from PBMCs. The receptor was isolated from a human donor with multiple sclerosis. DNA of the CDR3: TGTGCCAGCTCACCAGCAGGGCTTCCAGCTAACTATGGCTACACCTTC. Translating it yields CASSPAGLPANYGYTF.